The 27 T cell receptor beta chains below were found in one sample sequenced in a study of beta chain features in type 1 diabetes. Isolated RNA was reverse transcribed in full, so expressed TCRB transcripts were sequenced. Profiling relied on immunoSEQ multiplex PCR, and the TCRdb table lists in-frame clones only, not all of them. The sample holds under 300,000 clones; about 25% are singletons and the top ten take roughly 4%. Material: central memory CD4+ T cells from blood. Receptor source: a man aged 25 to 45 in good health.

This clone was seen a handful of times. The CDR3 is CASSPREGGTEAFF. The CDR3 nucleotides read TGCGCCAGCAGCCCCCGGGAGGGCGGCACTGAAGCTTTCTTT. The rearrangement uses TRBV4-1 and TRBJ1-1; no clear D. V shed 4 bases and J shed 4 bases, with 13 bases lying between them. The length of the CDR3 is 14 residues. Looked up from germline, CDR1 is MGHRA and CDR2 is YSYEKL.

This clone was seen a few times. The chain is built from TRBV18 and TRBJ2-1; 10 nucleotides match TRBD1. CDR3 length: 14 amino acids. Germline values: CDR1 KGHSH, CDR2 LQKENI. Trimming removed 8 bases from V and 5 bases from J; junction bases left unmatched: 6. The CDR3 DNA reads as TGTGCCAGCCGGACCGGGACAGGGGACAATGAGCAGTTCTTC. This translates into CASRTGTGDNEQFF.

This clone was counted between two and nine times. The gene calls are TRBV25-1 and TRBJ2-3; D gene ambiguous. The germline CDR1 and CDR2 sequences are MGHDK and SYGVNS. The ends were cut back, 5 bases at V and 3 bases at J, with 12 bases in the middle. The CDR3 loop spans 14 amino acids. CDR3 nucleotides: TGTGCCAGCAGTCCCGGCTTAGAGACAGATACGCAGTATTTT. Translating it yields CASSPGLETDTQYF.

This clone has a handful of counts. The rearrangement uses TRBV29-1 and TRBJ1-2; unclear D gene. Germline values: CDR1 SQVTM, CDR2 ANQGSEA. This CDR3 is 13 amino acids long. Trimming cost V 1 base and J 2 bases, with 8 bases left between them. CDR3 loop: CSVEVPGNYGYTF. The CDR3 nucleotides are TGCAGCGTTGAAGTACCAGGAAACTATGGCTACACCTTC.

This chain links TRBV6-6 with TRBJ1-5; possible D gene TRBD1, 5 bases. Per the germline V gene, CDR1 is MNHNY and CDR2 is SVGAGI (reference sequence). V gave up 5 bases and J gave up 5 bases, with 7 bases separating them. The CDR3 has 12 amino acids. CDR3 in DNA: TGTGCCAGCAGTACGGGGGATCAGCCCCAGCATTTT. This sequence encodes CASSTGDQPQHF.

The rearrangement joins TRBV18 to TRBJ2-7; no reliable D call. With 6 bases removed from V and 6 bases from J, the gap between germline ends came to 15 bases. This CDR3 region has 13 residues. Germline V CDR1 and CDR2: KGHSH, LQKENI. The CDR3, as DNA: TGTGCCAGCTCCCCCTCTCCCGGGTCCGAGCAGTACTTC. Translation: CASSPSPGSEQYF.

This clone was counted at least ten times. This chain links TRBV5-1 with TRBJ2-1; 9 bases match TRBD2. V gave up 4 bases and J gave up 10 bases; unmatched junction bases: 3. The CDR3 covers 12 residues. Germline CDR1 and CDR2: SGHRS and YFSETQ. CDR3: CASSAAGGEQFF. The CDR3 DNA sequence: TGCGCCAGCAGCGCAGCGGGAGGCGAGCAGTTCTTC.

This rearrangement joins TRBV2 to TRBJ1-1; D not resolved. There are 13 residues in the CDR3. Germline V gives CDR1 SNHLY, CDR2 FYNNEI. Trimming took 2 bases from V and 7 from J, leaving 11 bases between them. CDR3 sequence reads: CASSEHREDEAFF. DNA for the CDR3: TGTGCCAGCAGTGAACACCGGGAGGATGAAGCTTTCTTT.

On this clone: Other DNA sequences in the same sample also yield this CDR3. J is TRBJ1-2 and V is TRBV6-1; D is unclear. Trimming cost V 4 bases and J 2 bases, with 11 bases left between them. The germline V gene encodes CDR1 MNHNS and CDR2 SASEGT. The CDR3 runs to 14 residues. The CDR3: CASSGGGSNYGYTF. Here the CDR3 DNA reads TGTGCCAGCAGTGGAGGAGGGTCCAACTATGGCTACACCTTC.

J is TRBJ2-7 and V is TRBV4-3; the D is unclear. From germline, CDR1 is LGHNA and CDR2 YSLEER. The CDR3 totals 15 residues. V was pared by 1 base and J by 3 bases, with 13 bases between. The DNA for the CDR3 is TGCGCCAGCAGCCAAGTCGTGGCGCAGGACTACGAGCAGTACTTC. As protein: CASSQVVAQDYEQYF.

This chain links TRBV29-1 with TRBJ2-1; a possible D gene is TRBD1 (6 bases). The CDR3 is made up of 12 amino acids. Germline V gene lookup returns CDR1 SQVTM and CDR2 ANQGSEA. Trimming removed 4 bases from V and 9 bases from J, with 13 bases in between. CDR3: CSVGRQGFEQFF. The CDR3 coding sequence is TGCAGCGTTGGGAGGCAGGGGTTTGAGCAGTTCTTC.

This rearrangement joins TRBV7-9 to TRBJ2-5; tentatively, D is TRBD2 (5 bases). This CDR3 has 13 amino acids. Germline CDR1 is SEHNR and CDR2 is FQNEAQ (reference sequence). Trimming removed 2 bases from V and 5 bases from J, with 9 bases in between. CDR3 in amino acids: CASSLRTGETQYF. In DNA form, the CDR3 reads TGTGCCAGCAGCTTACGGACGGGGGAGACCCAGTACTTC.

The CDR3 bases are TGTGCCAGTCTCTTACTAGAGGGCAATGAGCAGTTCTTC. This codes for CASLLLEGNEQFF. V is TRBV7-9 and J is TRBJ2-1; perhaps TRBD2 as D (5 bases). Trimming pared 9 bases from V and 6 bases from J, leaving 15 bases between. This CDR3 is built from 13 residues. Germline-derived CDR1 and CDR2 are SEHNR and FQNEAQ (reference sequence).

This clone came up a few times. The genes are TRBV20-1 and TRBJ2-7; D may be TRBD2 (5 bases). V lost 1 base to trimming and J lost 9 bases, with 10 bases between them. Germline values: CDR1 DFQATT, CDR2 SNEGSKA (reference sequence). This CDR3 has 11 residues. CDR3 residues: CSARAPRGQYF. The CDR3 DNA is TGCAGTGCTAGAGCTCCCCGGGGGCAGTACTTC.

V gene TRBV10-3 combines with J gene TRBJ2-2; unclear D gene. Trimming took off 3 bases at V and 11 bases at J, with 13 bases between the two ends. The V gene's germline CDR1 is ENHRY and CDR2 SYGVKD. This CDR3 comprises 13 residues. CDR3 protein: CAISDIGTEELFF. The CDR3 region has the DNA TGTGCCATCAGTGATATTGGCACCGAAGAGCTGTTTTTT.

This clone has ten or more counts. The V call is TRBV7-6, the J call TRBJ2-3; a weak D match, TRBD2 (5 bases). Germline lookup yields CDR1 SGHVS and CDR2 FNYEAQ. CDR3 size: 15 residues. V lost 5 bases, J lost 2 bases, and 14 bases lay in between. CDR3 loop: CASSRSGETTDTQYF. For the CDR3, the DNA is TGTGCCAGCAGCCGTTCCGGGGAAACCACAGATACGCAGTATTTT.

A note on this clone: Other DNA sequences in this specimen translate into the identical CDR3. CDR3 in amino acids: CSVHKGADTQYF. The CDR3 DNA reads as TGCAGCGTTCATAAAGGGGCAGATACGCAGTATTTT. This rearrangement joins TRBV29-1 to TRBJ2-3; TRBD1 might be the D (5 bases). Germline CDR1 and CDR2: SQVTM and ANQGSEA. CDR3 length: 12 amino acids. With 5 bases removed from V and 4 bases from J, the gap between germline ends came to 10 bases.

This clone turned up a few times. An end of the junction does not agree with germline; a read error may underlie this. V is TRBV30 and J is TRBJ2-7; 10 bases are shared with TRBD2. This CDR3 region has 13 residues. Per germline, CDR1 GTSNPN and CDR2 SVGIG (reference sequence). DNA for the CDR3: TGTGCCTGGAGTGTAGAACTTCCTAGCGGGAGCCATTTC. Amino acid sequence: CAWSVELPSGSHF.

This clone came up a few times. This CDR3 is also generated by other DNA sequences in the sample. The chain combines TRBV30 with TRBJ2-3, with a possible D match to TRBD2 (5 bases). The germline CDR1 and CDR2 sequences are GTSNPN and SVGIG (reference sequence). Trimming left V 2 bases short and J 3 bases short, with 6 bases between. The CDR3 runs 12 residues. As DNA, the CDR3 is TGTGCCTGGAGTAGAGGGACAGATACGCAGTATTTT. Residues: CAWSRGTDTQYF.

This clone was picked up a small number of times. The chain joins TRBV18 to TRBJ1-1; 7 nucleotides align to TRBD1. Germline lookup yields CDR1 KGHSH and CDR2 LQKENI. The CDR3 is 12 amino acids. V trimming: 2 bases; J trimming: 8 bases; junction bases outside the gene matches: 2. The CDR3 DNA is TGTGCCAGCTCACCATCGGACAGGGAAGCTTTCTTT. This encodes CASSPSDREAFF.

This clone was recorded at least ten times. This chain uses TRBV5-1 with TRBJ2-1; 9 bases map to TRBD1. With 3 bases clipped from V and 2 bases from J, the junction kept 6 bases outside the gene matches. CDR3 length: 16 residues. Germline V gene sequence: CDR1 SGHRS, CDR2 YFSETQ. The DNA for the CDR3 is TGCGCCAGCAGCTCCCGACAGGGGGGCACCTACAATGAGCAGTTCTTC. Translated: CASSSRQGGTYNEQFF.

The chain couples TRBV29-1 to TRBJ2-1, with D perhaps given as TRBD1 or TRBD2 (5 bases each). The germline V and J ends were trimmed by 0 bases and 14 bases, with 11 bases remaining between them. Germline V CDR1 and CDR2: SQVTM, ANQGSEA. CDR3 size: 11 residues. This chain's CDR3 is CSVEEGDGKFF. The CDR3, as DNA: TGCAGCGTTGAAGAGGGGGACGGGAAGTTCTTC.

The chain links TRBV7-2 to TRBJ2-2; the match to TRBD2 covers 7 bases. V dropped 5 bases and J dropped 1; count of bases not matched to a gene: 4. CDR3 size: 15 residues. CDR1 is SGHTA and CDR2 is FQGNSA in the germline V gene. The DNA of the CDR3 is TGTGCCAGCAGCCCTAGCGGAGTGAACACCGGGGAGCTGTTTTTT. Its translation: CASSPSGVNTGELFF.

The V call is TRBV7-9, the J call TRBJ1-1; a weak D match, TRBD1 (6 bases). This CDR3 is 15 amino acids long. V lost 4 bases and J lost 2, with 14 bases in between. Germline assignment: CDR1 SEHNR and CDR2 FQNEAQ (reference sequence). The CDR3 bases are TGTGCCAGCAGCTACGGCACAGGGACTAACACTGAAGCTTTCTTT. It translates to CASSYGTGTNTEAFF.

This clone appeared a few times. The chain carries TRBV7-9 and TRBJ1-5, with D hard to call. The CDR3 is 12 residues long. Looked up from germline, CDR1 is SEHNR and CDR2 is FQNEAQ (reference sequence). V lost 5 bases and J 8 bases, leaving 10 bases between the germline ends. The CDR3 DNA reads as TGTGCCAGCAGCCGGACCGAGGAGCCCCAGCATTTT. It encodes CASSRTEEPQHF.

This chain links TRBV14 with TRBJ2-3; 8 bases are shared with TRBD2. The CDR3 contains 16 residues. CDR1 SGHDN and CDR2 FVKESK come from the germline V gene. V lost 1 base, J lost 4 bases, and 7 bases stayed unmatched. Here the CDR3 reads CASSQVPGGPPDTQYF. For the CDR3, the DNA is TGTGCCAGCAGCCAAGTGCCGGGAGGGCCCCCAGATACGCAGTATTTT.

The CDR3 region is CAWETGTGVSDTQYF. The CDR3 DNA is TGTGCCTGGGAGACAGGGACAGGGGTCTCAGATACGCAGTATTTT. This chain links TRBV30 with TRBJ2-3; 10 positions match TRBD1. V trimming: 5 bases; J trimming: 4 bases; junction bases outside the gene matches: 9. Germline V lookup: CDR1 GTSNPN, CDR2 SVGIG (reference sequence). The CDR3 contains 15 residues. The whole variable domain, remainder taken from reference TRBV30 and TRBJ2-3, is SQTIHQWPATLVQPVGSPLSLECTVEGTSNPNLYWYRQAAGRGLQLLFYSVGIGQISSEVPQNLSASRPQDRQFILSSKKLLLSDSGFYLCAWETGTGVSDTQYFGPGTRLTVL.